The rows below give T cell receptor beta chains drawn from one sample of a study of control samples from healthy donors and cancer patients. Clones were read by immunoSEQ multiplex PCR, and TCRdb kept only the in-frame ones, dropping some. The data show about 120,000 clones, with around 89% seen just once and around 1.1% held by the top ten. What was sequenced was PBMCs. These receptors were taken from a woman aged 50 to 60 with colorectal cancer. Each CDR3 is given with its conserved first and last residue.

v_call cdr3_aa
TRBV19 CASSTRRTVWETQYF
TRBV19 CASSEGVMNTEAFF
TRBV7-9 CASSSTGYEQYF
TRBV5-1 CASALGLGVVNEQFF
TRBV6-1 CASSELGAGVSYEQYF
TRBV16 CASSQSSQRGEQYF
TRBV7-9 CASSPKQRVSGNTIYF
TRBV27 CASSALITDTQYF
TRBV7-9 CASTSLLGGGETQYF
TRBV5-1 CASSLVGRGQDRYTEAFF
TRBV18 CASSPPNTENIQYF
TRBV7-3 CASSLSEYSNVLTF
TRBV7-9 CASSPTQGGFDEQFF
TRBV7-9 CASSASTGRSEKLFF
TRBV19 CASSFTGDTEAFF
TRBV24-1 CATSDPSGQTFTDTQYF
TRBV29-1 CSVVTASSYEQYF
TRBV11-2 CASSPITGELFF
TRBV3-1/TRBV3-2 CASSRGLGTYNEQFF
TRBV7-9 CASSSDTGPWSSTGELFF
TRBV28 CASSSGTSTEAFF
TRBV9 CASSVGTGNGANVLTF
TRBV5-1 CASKSETARNTEAFF
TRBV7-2 CASSPGGTDSSGNTIYF
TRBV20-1 CSASTGEAFF
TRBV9 CASSATGGTEAFF
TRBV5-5 CASSPTGTHSGNTIYF
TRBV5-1 CASSLARGIEQYF
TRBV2 CASSESGGITDTQYF
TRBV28 CASRPTGTGNPEAFF
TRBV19 CASSISQNEQFF
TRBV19 CASSSGRGYNSPLHF
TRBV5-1 CASSVSGTDPYEQYF
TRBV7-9 CASSLNRLAGIQETQYF
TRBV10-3 CAIRDYNTGTDTQYF
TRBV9 CASSVSQRGGLETQYF
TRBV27 CASSLGPSSYNSPLHF
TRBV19 CASSFDIRGELFF
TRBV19 CASSPGGNTDTQYF
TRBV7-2 CASSFGAGPENIQYF
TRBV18 CASSPTGLNEQFF
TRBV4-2 CASSQPTAFSGNTIYF
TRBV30 CAWGRTSEQFF
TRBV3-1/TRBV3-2 CASSQVLGADEQFF
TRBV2 CASKQGLAIHEQFF
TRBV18 CASSPAGSRTDTQYF
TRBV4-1 CASSNLPSGRPTDTQYF
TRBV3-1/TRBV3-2 CASSQVAGGRETQYF
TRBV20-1 CSARGGLYTF
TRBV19 CASKDSRSGANVLTF
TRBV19 CASSIMDRDYEQYF
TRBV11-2 CASSWGRGASRPTNEKLFF
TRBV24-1 CATSDRDRDHLSSGANVLTF